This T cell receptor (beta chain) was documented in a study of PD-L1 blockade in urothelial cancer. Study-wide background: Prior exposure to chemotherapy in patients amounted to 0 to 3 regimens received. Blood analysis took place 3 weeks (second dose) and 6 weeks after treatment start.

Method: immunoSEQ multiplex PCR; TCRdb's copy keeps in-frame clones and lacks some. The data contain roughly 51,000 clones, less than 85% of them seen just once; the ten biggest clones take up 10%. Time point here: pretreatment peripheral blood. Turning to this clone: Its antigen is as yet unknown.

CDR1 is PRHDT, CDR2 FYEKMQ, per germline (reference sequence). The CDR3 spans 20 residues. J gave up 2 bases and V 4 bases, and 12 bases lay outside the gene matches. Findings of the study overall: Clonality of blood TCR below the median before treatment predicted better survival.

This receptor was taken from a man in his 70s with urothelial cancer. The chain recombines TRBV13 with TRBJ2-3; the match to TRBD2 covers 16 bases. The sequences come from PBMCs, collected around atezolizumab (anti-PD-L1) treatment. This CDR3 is CASSSSGTSGRGSLTDTQYF. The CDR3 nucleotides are TGTGCCAGCAGCTCCTCCGGGACTAGCGGGAGGGGCTCTCTCACAGATACGCAGTATTTT.